The rows below give T cell receptor beta chains drawn from one sample of a study of T cells after posttransplantation cyclophosphamide. Clones were read by immunoSEQ multiplex PCR, and TCRdb kept only the in-frame ones, dropping some. In the table there are more than 30,000 clones, under 95% of which are singletons. The material sequenced was naive CD4+ T cells sorted from PBMCs. The origin of the receptors is a woman aged 55 to 70 in good health, CMV-negative, and a related stem cell transplant donor. The CDR3 runs from the conserved cysteine through the conserved F or W. A D gene is named only where the DNA matches it firmly. Size is stated for part of the rows, as once, few or many counts, or as a class when the clone is expanded.

size	D	V	J	CDR3	DNA
-	-	TRBV18	TRBJ2-3	CASSPTSPVADTQYF	TGTGCCAGCTCACCTACCTCGCCGGTCGCAGATACGCAGTATTTT
-	-	TRBV5-1	TRBJ1-4	CASSHSATNEKLFF	TGCGCCAGCAGCCACAGTGCAACTAATGAAAAACTGTTTTTT
-	TRBD1	TRBV9	TRBJ1-4	CASSPRTGTNEKLFF	TGTGCCAGCAGCCCCAGGACAGGGACTAATGAAAAACTGTTTTTT
-	TRBD1	TRBV7-9	TRBJ1-5	CASSSGQSENQPQHF	TGTGCCAGCAGCTCGGGACAGTCAGAAAATCAGCCCCAGCATTTT
-	-	TRBV7-9	TRBJ2-1	CASSPHGQPYNEQFF	TGTGCCAGCAGCCCACATGGGCAGCCGTACAATGAGCAGTTCTTC
-	TRBD1	TRBV7-9	TRBJ2-4	CASSNGQGASNIQYF	TGTGCCAGCAGCAACGGACAGGGGGCTTCGAACATTCAGTACTTC
-	TRBD1	TRBV30	TRBJ1-1	CAWSVGQGRVNTEAFF	TGTGCCTGGAGTGTCGGACAGGGCCGGGTGAACACTGAAGCTTTCTTT
-	-	TRBV2	TRBJ1-1	CASTRQPGGTEAFF	TGTGCCAGCACCCGCCAGCCCGGGGGGACTGAAGCTTTCTTT
-	TRBD1	TRBV27	TRBJ1-2	CASSLGQGARGYGYTF	TGTGCCAGCAGTTTAGGGCAGGGGGCGAGGGGCTATGGCTACACCTTC
-	-	TRBV7-9	TRBJ1-4	CASSFFGGSNEKLFF	TGTGCCAGCAGCTTCTTCGGAGGGTCTAATGAAAAACTGTTTTTT
-	-	TRBV19	TRBJ1-2	CASSNRHDKGYTF	TGTGCCAGTAGTAACAGGCACGATAAAGGCTACACCTTC
-	-	TRBV5-1	TRBJ2-3	CASSDPHTAAFGKDTQYF	TGCGCCAGCAGCGACCCCCATACAGCGGCCTTCGGGAAGGATACGCAGTATTTT
-	TRBD2	TRBV4-3	TRBJ2-2	CASSQTPGLAGARGELFF	TGCGCCAGCAGCCAGACCCCAGGACTAGCGGGTGCCCGGGGGGAGCTGTTTTTT
-	TRBD2	TRBV27	TRBJ2-3	CASSEEAASSGSPDTQYF	TGTGCCAGCAGTGAAGAAGCGGCGTCTAGCGGGAGTCCAGATACGCAGTATTTT
-	-	TRBV5-1	TRBJ1-4	CASSLQGQGEKLFF	TGCGCCAGCAGCTTACAGGGCCAGGGTGAAAAACTGTTTTTT
-	TRBD2	TRBV9	TRBJ2-3	CASSGTPRTSGRGTDTQYF	TGTGCCAGCAGCGGAACGCCCAGGACTAGCGGGCGTGGCACAGATACGCAGTATTTT
-	-	TRBV28	TRBJ1-2	CASSFRGRGYTF	TGTGCCAGCAGTTTTCGGGGAAGGGGCTACACCTTC
-	TRBD1	TRBV5-6	TRBJ2-2	CASSKSGTGGYTGELFF	TGTGCCAGCAGCAAATCCGGGACAGGGGGCTACACCGGGGAGCTGTTTTTT
once	-	TRBV19	TRBJ2-3	CASSLADTQYF	TGTGCCAGTAGTTTAGCTGATACGCAGTATTTT
-	TRBD2	TRBV7-9	TRBJ2-1	CASSLVRSSGSNEQFF	TGTGCCAGCAGCTTAGTTAGGTCTAGCGGGAGCAATGAGCAGTTCTTC
-	TRBD2	TRBV28	TRBJ2-3	CASSLSGRKTDTQYF	TGTGCCAGCAGTTTAAGCGGGAGAAAAACAGATACGCAGTATTTT
-	TRBD2	TRBV5-3	TRBJ2-7	CARSLWRERQNEQYF	TGTGCCAGAAGCTTATGGCGGGAGAGGCAGAACGAGCAGTACTTC
-	TRBD1	TRBV6-5	TRBJ1-5	CASRPGQGNQPQHF	TGTGCCAGCAGGCCTGGACAGGGCAATCAGCCCCAGCATTTT
-	-	TRBV11-2	TRBJ2-7	CASSSVDRTGTYEQYF	TGTGCCAGCAGCTCTGTAGATAGGACGGGAACCTACGAGCAGTACTTC
-	TRBD2	TRBV19	TRBJ2-7	CASSLLAGASYEQYF	TGTGCCAGTAGCCTACTAGCGGGGGCCTCCTACGAGCAGTACTTC
-	-	TRBV19	TRBJ1-5	CASNFVSDQPQHF	TGTGCCAGTAATTTTGTGAGCGATCAGCCCCAGCATTTT
once	-	TRBV19	TRBJ2-3	CASKDRPTDTQYF	TGTGCCAGTAAGGACAGACCCACAGATACGCAGTATTTT
-	TRBD2	TRBV9	TRBJ2-1	CASSSLVLAGNNEQFF	TGTGCCAGCAGCTCGTTGGTACTAGCGGGAAACAATGAGCAGTTCTTC
-	-	TRBV5-6	TRBJ2-1	CASSLVPAYNEQFF	TGTGCCAGCAGCTTGGTCCCAGCGTACAATGAGCAGTTCTTC
-	-	TRBV18	TRBJ2-5	CASSPISTRIETQYF	TGTGCCAGCTCACCAATTTCGACTAGAATAGAGACCCAGTACTTC
-	-	TRBV28	TRBJ1-1	CASSSTPGGGNTEAFF	TGTGCCAGCAGTTCTACCCCGGGGGGGGGCAACACTGAAGCTTTCTTT
-	TRBD2	TRBV18	TRBJ2-7	CASSPLIAGGDEQYF	TGTGCCAGCTCACCACTCATAGCGGGAGGTGACGAGCAGTACTTC
-	TRBD1	TRBV15	TRBJ1-1	CATSRDPGGNTEAFF	TGTGCCACCAGCAGAGATCCAGGGGGTAACACTGAAGCTTTCTTT
-	-	TRBV12-2	TRBJ2-7	CASRLRGSREQYF	TGTGCAAGTCGGCTTCGGGGGTCGAGGGAGCAGTACTTC
-	TRBD1	TRBV9	TRBJ1-3	CASSVNDKTGGHRNTIYF	TGTGCCAGCAGCGTAAACGATAAGACAGGGGGACACCGGAACACCATATATTTT
once	-	TRBV7-8	TRBJ2-7	CASSLDYRTSGYF	TGTGCCAGCAGCTTAGATTACCGCACTTCGGGGTACTTC
-	TRBD1	TRBV27	TRBJ1-1	CASRTGGLMNTEAFF	TGTGCCAGCAGGACAGGGGGATTAATGAACACTGAAGCTTTCTTT
once	TRBD1	TRBV5-1	TRBJ1-2	CASFNNPGGNGYTF	TGCGCCAGTTTCAATAACCCAGGGGGCAATGGCTACACCTTC
-	TRBD1	TRBV19	TRBJ2-1	CASSFGTGQVRSSYNEQFF	TGTGCCAGTAGTTTCGGGACAGGGCAGGTTCGAAGTTCCTACAATGAGCAGTTCTTC
-	-	TRBV5-4	TRBJ2-5	CASSPQGSGGETQYF	TGTGCCAGCAGTCCCCAGGGTAGCGGAGGGGAGACCCAGTACTTC
-	TRBD1	TRBV29-1	TRBJ2-5	CSVDSGTDQETQYF	TGCAGCGTTGATTCCGGGACAGACCAAGAGACCCAGTACTTC
-	TRBD2	TRBV7-3	TRBJ2-3	CASSLTGTSGGSTDTQYF	TGTGCCAGCAGCTTAACCGGGACTAGCGGGGGATCCACAGATACGCAGTATTTT
-	TRBD1	TRBV6-8	TRBJ1-1	CASSYYRGNYTEAFF	TGTGCCAGCAGTTATTACAGGGGTAATTACACTGAAGCTTTCTTT
-	-	TRBV2	TRBJ2-1	CASRSSGEQFF	TGTGCCAGCAGGAGTAGTGGTGAGCAGTTCTTC
-	-	TRBV7-9	TRBJ2-7	CASSFPSSYEQYF	TGTGCCAGCAGCTTTCCGTCCTCCTACGAGCAGTACTTC
-	TRBD1	TRBV28	TRBJ1-2	CASSPLQGSSPYYGYTF	TGTGCCAGCAGTCCCTTACAGGGGTCTTCCCCCTACTATGGCTACACCTTC
-	-	TRBV5-1	TRBJ2-7	CASSLGGTSSHEQYF	TGCGCCAGCAGCTTGGGCGGGACTTCATCCCACGAGCAGTACTTC
-	-	TRBV4-2	TRBJ2-3	CASSPGGLRGRNTDTQYF	TGTGCCAGCAGCCCAGGGGGACTTCGCGGGAGGAACACAGATACGCAGTATTTT
-	-	TRBV10-3	TRBJ2-7	CAISESRQGRTEQYF	TGTGCCATCAGTGAGTCGAGGCAGGGAAGGACCGAGCAGTACTTC
-	-	TRBV13	TRBJ1-5	CASSLRQGGHYQPQHF	TGTGCCAGCAGCTTAAGGCAGGGCGGCCACTATCAGCCCCAGCATTTT
-	-	TRBV28	TRBJ2-6	CASSFPGALGANVLTF	TGTGCCAGCAGTTTTCCAGGCGCTCTAGGGGCCAACGTCCTGACTTTC
-	-	TRBV27	TRBJ2-6	CASSLVWGRPTSPGANVLTF	TGTGCCAGCAGTTTAGTCTGGGGGCGCCCAACCTCACCTGGGGCCAACGTCCTGACTTTC
-	TRBD2	TRBV9	TRBJ2-2	CASSATSDTGELFF	TGTGCCAGCAGCGCTACTAGCGACACCGGGGAGCTGTTTTTT
-	TRBD2	TRBV6-5	TRBJ2-7	CASWRGSSYEQYF	TGTGCCAGCTGGCGGGGGTCCTCCTACGAGCAGTACTTC